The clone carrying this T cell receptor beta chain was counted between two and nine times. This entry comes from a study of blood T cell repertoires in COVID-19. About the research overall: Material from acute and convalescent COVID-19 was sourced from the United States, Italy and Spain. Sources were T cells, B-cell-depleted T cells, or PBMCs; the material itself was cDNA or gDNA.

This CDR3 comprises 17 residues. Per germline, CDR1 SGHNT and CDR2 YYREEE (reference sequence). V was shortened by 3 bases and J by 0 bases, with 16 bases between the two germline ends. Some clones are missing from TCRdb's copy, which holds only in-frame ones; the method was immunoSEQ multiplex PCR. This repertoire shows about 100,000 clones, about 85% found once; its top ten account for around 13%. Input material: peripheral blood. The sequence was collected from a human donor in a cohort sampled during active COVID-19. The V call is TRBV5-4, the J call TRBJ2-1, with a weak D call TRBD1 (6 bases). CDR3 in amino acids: CASSWGPDTSSYNEQFF. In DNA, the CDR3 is TGTGCCAGCAGCTGGGGGCCGGACACGAGCTCCTACAATGAGCAGTTCTTC.